This TCR beta chain derives from a study of cytomegalovirus exposure and HLA in healthy donors. Looking at the study overall: The 650 to 850 first-cohort repertoires and the approximately 130 validation repertoires shared the same platform, a later analysis reported. Study-level points and caveats: The study designated fewer than 200 TCR beta chains cytomegalovirus-associated. A subsequent analysis found that TCR clusters from the first cohort also tended to co-occur in the approximately 130 validation repertoires, with about 94% of cluster scores above 0.

This table comes from immunoSEQ multiplex PCR, and its TCRdb copy is limited to in-frame clones, with some not included. The sample records 150,000 to 200,000 clones, 88% being singletons. CDR3 length: 13 amino acids. Trimming took 2 bases from V and 4 from J; bases not matched to a gene: 0. Per germline, CDR1 LNHDA and CDR2 SQIVND (reference sequence). Concerning this clone: Its target is unknown.

The genes are TRBV19 and TRBJ2-3; 7 bases match TRBD1. The TCR originated in a man aged 18 to 29 in good health and CMV-seronegative. The sequenced sample consisted of PBMCs. The CDR3 DNA reads TGTGCCAGTAGTATACAGGGGGCAGATACGCAGTATTTT. Translating gives CASSIQGADTQYF.